This T cell receptor beta chain was identified in a study of blood T cell repertoires in COVID-19 (dated by TCRdb to the early 2020s). Context from the whole study: The collaborator samples originated in the United States, Italy and Spain and spanned the acute and convalescent phases of COVID-19. The sample metadata nearly always contained a de-identified subject ID, COVID-19 status, age in years and sex. Samples came from the ongoing ImmuneRACE study (first 160 participants) plus 1,254 subjects from 6 global collaborators. The material from the prospective study consisted of cDNA or gDNA derived from T cells, B-cell-depleted T cells, or PBMCs. Where available, HLA class I and class II types were taken from metadata supplied by the sample provider and were not determined by assay-based typing. The repertoires were made available in a free public database intended to serve as a resource for research on the immune response to SARS-CoV-2. Subjects who had been exposed to COVID-19, were actively infected with it, or had recovered from it provided the deeply sampled blood TCRbeta repertoires that made up the dataset.

The germline V gene (reference sequence) gives CDR1 as DFQATT and CDR2 as SNEGSKA. CDR3 length: 15 amino acids, cysteine to phenylalanine. This entry keeps only the CDR3 DNA: 45 bases, framed from base 1. A distance of 12 bases separates the germline ends of V and J, which lose 3 bases and 0 bases respectively. TCRbeta CDR3 regions were amplified from genomic DNA by means of the immunoSEQ Assay, a bias-controlled multiplex PCR. As for how the authors treated the data: Nucleated cell counts per sample were estimated from amplification of reference gene primers within the assay. Sequence reads were collapsed and filtered to measure the absolute abundance of every unique TCRbeta CDR3 rearrangement. For each sample, productive Simpson clonality was calculated by taking the square root of Simpson's diversity index across productive rearrangements. This immuneACCESS table, as held by TCRdb, lists in-frame sequences with V and J called but not all clones. Of the missing ones, under half trace to an unresolved V gene in checked studies; the others have no known cause. For V, J and clone size, that table is used; D and trimming come from the DNA. Across this sample there are around 150,000 clones, with over 85% seen only once. About 2% of the sample is in the top ten clones.

Findings and caveats that apply to the study as a whole: The quantity of clinical and demographic metadata differed by source and by participant and was supplied without curation.

To note about this clone: Which antigen it targets is not known. Base-call qualities are not available, and no considerably larger clone is one nucleotide away.

One collaborating source in Seattle enrolled patients during active infection and followed them longitudinally through the course of disease. Whole blood was collected in K2EDTA tubes by collaborating institutions according to the institutions' own protocols. For TCRbeta analysis, collaborators shipped samples as frozen whole blood, isolated PBMCs, or DNA extracted from either of those sample types. This clonotype was sampled from a woman aged 55-69 years with COVID-19, enrolled during active disease. The rearranged segments are TRBV20-1 and TRBJ1-3, and the D gene may be TRBD1, 6 bases matching. The sample taken for sequencing was peripheral blood. The CDR3: CSASPGVSSGNTIYF. The bases are TGCAGTGCTAGTCCAGGGGTCAGCTCTGGAAACACCATATATTTT.